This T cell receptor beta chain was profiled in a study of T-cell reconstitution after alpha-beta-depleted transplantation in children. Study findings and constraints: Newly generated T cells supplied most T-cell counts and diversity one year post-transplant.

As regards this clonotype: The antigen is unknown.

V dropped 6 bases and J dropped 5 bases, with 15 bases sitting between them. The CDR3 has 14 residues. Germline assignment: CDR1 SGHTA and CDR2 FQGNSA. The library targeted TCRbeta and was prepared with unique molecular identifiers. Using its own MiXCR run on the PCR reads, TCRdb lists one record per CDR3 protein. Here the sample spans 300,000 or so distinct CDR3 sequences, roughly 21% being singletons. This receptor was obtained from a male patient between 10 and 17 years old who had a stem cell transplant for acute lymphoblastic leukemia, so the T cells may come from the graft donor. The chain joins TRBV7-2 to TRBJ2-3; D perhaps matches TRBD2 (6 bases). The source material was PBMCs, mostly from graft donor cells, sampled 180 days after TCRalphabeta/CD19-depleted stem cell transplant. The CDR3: CASSHPAGGDTQYF. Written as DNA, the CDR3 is TGTGCCAGCAGTCATCCAGCGGGTGGAGATACGCAGTATTTT.